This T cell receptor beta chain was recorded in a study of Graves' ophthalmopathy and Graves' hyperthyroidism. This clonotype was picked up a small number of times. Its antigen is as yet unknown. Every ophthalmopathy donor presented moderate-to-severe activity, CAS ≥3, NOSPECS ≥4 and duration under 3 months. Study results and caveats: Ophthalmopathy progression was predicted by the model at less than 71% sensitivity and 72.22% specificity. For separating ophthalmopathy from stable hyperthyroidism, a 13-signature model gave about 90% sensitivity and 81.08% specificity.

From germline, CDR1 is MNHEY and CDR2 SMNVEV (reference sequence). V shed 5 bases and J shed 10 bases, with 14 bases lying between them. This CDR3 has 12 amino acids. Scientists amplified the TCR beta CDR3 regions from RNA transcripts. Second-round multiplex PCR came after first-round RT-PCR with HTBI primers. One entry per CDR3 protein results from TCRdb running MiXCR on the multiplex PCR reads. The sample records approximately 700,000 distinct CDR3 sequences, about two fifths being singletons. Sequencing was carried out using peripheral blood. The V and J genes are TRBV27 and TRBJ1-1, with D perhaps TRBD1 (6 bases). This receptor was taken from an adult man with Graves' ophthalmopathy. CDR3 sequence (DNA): TGTGCCAGCAGTGAAACAGGGACTCGAGCTTTCTTT. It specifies CASSETGTRAFF.